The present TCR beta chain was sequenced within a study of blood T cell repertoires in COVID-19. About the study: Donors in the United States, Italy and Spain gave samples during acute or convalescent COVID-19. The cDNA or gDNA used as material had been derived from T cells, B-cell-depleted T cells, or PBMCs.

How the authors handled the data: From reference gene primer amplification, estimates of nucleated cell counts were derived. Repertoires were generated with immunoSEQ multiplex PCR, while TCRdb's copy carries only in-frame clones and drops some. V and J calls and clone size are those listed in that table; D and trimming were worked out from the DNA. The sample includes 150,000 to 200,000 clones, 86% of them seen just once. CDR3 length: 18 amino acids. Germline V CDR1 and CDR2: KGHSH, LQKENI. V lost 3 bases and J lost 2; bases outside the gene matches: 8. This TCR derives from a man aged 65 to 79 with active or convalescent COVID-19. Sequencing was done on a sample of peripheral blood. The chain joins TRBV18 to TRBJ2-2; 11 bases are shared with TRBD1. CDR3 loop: CASSPLGQGALNTGELFF. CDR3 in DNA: TGTGCCAGCTCACCCCTTGGACAGGGGGCTTTAAACACCGGGGAGCTGTTTTTT.